The following is a TCR beta chain sequence with its context. Living in 24 US areas, the participants were between roughly 18 and 89 years of age. Clinical history reported by participants formed the basis on which cohorts were assigned. Two consecutive negative NP/OP PCR tests, clearance, or resolved symptoms defined Cohort 3 recovery. Clones were sequenced by immunoSEQ multiplex PCR, and TCRdb holds only the in-frame ones, with some missing. The sample contains about 180,000 clones, around 86% of which appear only once. CDR3 length: 15 amino acids. Germline V lookup: CDR1 LGHDT, CDR2 YNNKEL (reference sequence). Trimming took 2 bases from V and 10 from J; bases not matched to a gene: 7. This entry comes from a study of blood T cell repertoires in COVID-19.

The chain is built from TRBV3-1 (or the pseudogene TRBV3-2) and TRBJ2-1; the match to TRBD2 covers 11 bases. The clonotype was recovered from a woman aged 25 to 45 who had recovered from COVID-19. The sample taken for sequencing was PBMCs or T cells enriched from blood (not recorded which). This chain's CDR3 is CASSQSQGTSGEQFF. Here the CDR3 DNA reads TGTGCCAGCAGCCAATCCCAGGGGACTAGCGGAGAGCAGTTCTTC.